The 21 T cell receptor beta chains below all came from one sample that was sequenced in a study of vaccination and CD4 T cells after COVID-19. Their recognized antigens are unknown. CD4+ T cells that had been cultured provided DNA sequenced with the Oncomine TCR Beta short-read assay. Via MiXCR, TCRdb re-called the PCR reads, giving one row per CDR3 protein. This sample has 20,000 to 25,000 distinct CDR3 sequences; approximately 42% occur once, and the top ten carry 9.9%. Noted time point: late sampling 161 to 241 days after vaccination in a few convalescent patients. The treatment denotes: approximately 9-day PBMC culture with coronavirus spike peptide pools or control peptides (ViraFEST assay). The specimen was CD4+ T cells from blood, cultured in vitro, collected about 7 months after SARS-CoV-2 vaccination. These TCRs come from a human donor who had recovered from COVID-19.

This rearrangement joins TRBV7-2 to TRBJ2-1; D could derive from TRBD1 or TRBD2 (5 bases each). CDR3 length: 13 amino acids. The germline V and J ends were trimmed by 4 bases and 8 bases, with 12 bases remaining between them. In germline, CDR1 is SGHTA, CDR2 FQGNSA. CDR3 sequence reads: CASSSGAWDEQFF. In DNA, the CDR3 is TGTGCCAGCAGCTCCGGGGCCTGGGATGAGCAGTTCTTC.

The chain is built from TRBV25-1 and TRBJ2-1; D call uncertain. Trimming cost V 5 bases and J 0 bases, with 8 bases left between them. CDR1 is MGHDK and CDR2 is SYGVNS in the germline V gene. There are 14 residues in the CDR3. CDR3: CASSRGSSYNEQFF. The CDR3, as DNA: TGTGCCAGCAGTCGCGGAAGCTCCTACAATGAGCAGTTCTTC.

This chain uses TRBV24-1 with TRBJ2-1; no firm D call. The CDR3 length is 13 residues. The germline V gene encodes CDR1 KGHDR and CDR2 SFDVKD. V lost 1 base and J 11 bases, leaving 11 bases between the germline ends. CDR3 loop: CATSDFKRHKQFF. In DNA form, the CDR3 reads TGTGCCACCAGTGATTTTAAGCGCCATAAGCAGTTCTTC.

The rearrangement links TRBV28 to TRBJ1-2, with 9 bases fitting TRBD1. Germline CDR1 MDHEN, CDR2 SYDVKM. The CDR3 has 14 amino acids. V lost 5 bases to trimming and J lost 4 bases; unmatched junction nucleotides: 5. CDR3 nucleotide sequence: TGTGCCAGCAGTCCCTCGGGACAGGGCTATGGCTACACCTTC. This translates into CASSPSGQGYGYTF.

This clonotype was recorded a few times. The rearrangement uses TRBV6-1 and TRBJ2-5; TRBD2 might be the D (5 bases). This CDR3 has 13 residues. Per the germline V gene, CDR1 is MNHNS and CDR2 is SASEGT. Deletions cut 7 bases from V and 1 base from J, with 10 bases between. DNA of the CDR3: TGTGCCAGCAAGGCTAGCAGCCAAGAGACCCAGTACTTC. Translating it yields CASKASSQETQYF.

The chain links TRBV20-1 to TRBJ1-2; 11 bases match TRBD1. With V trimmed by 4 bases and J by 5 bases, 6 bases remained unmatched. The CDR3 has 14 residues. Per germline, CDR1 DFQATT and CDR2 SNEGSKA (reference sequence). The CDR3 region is CSATLGQGEYGYTF. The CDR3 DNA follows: TGCAGTGCTACCCTGGGACAGGGGGAATATGGCTACACCTTC.

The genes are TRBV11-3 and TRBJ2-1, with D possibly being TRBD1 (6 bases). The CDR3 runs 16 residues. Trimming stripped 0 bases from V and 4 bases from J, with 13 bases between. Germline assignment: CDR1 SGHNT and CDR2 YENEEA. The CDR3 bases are TGTGCCAGCAGCTTAGATCAGGCAGGGGTGTACAATGAGCAGTTCTTC. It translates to CASSLDQAGVYNEQFF.

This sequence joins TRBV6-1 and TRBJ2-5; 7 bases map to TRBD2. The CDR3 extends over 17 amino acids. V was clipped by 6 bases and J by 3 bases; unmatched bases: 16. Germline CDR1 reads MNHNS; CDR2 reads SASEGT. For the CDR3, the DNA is TGTGCCAGCAGGACCACCCGGGCTAGCGGAAGGGAAGAGACCCAGTACTTC. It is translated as CASRTTRASGREETQYF.

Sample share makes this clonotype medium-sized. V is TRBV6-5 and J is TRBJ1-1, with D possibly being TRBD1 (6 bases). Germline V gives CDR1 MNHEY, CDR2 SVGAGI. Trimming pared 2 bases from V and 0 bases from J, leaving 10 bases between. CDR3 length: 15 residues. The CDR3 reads CASSYGHRVNTEAFF. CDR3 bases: TGTGCCAGCAGTTACGGGCACAGGGTGAACACTGAAGCTTTCTTT.

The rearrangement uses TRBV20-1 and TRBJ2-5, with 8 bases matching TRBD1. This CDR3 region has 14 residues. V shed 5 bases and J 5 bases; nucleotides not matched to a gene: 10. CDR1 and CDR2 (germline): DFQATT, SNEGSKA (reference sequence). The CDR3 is CSAGGQGGWETQYF. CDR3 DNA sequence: TGCAGTGCTGGCGGACAGGGAGGTTGGGAGACCCAGTACTTC.

In nucleotides, the CDR3 is TGTGCCACCAGTGACGGACAGGATAGGGAGCAGTACTTC. Encoded protein: CATSDGQDREQYF. This chain connects TRBV24-1 to TRBJ2-7, with TRBD1 identical over 7 bases. The CDR3 consists of 13 residues. Germline-derived CDR1 and CDR2 are KGHDR and SFDVKD. Trimming removed 4 bases from V and 7 bases from J; junction bases left unmatched: 6.

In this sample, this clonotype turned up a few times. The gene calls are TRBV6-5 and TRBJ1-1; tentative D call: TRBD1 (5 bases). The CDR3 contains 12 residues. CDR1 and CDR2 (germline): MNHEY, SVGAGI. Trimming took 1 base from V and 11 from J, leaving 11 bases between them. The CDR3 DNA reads TGTGCCAGCAGTTACTTTAGGGGTGACGCTTTCTTT. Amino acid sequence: CASSYFRGDAFF.

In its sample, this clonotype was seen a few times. CDR3: CASMTSGANVLTF. DNA of the CDR3: TGTGCCAGCATGACTTCTGGGGCCAACGTCCTGACTTTC. V usage is TRBV6-2 or TRBV6-3 and J usage is TRBJ2-6, with D unclear. CDR1 MNHEY and CDR2 SVGEGT come from the germline V gene. V shed 7 bases and J shed 1 base, with 5 bases lying between them. The CDR3 covers 13 residues.

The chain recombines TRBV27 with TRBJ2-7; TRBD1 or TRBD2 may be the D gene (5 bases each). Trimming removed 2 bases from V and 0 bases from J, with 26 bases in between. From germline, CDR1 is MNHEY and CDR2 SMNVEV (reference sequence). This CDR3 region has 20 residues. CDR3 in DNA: TGTGCCAGCAGTTTAGAGGGGCAGGGTGGCCTCCAATCTGACTCCTACGAGCAGTACTTC. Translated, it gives CASSLEGQGGLQSDSYEQYF.

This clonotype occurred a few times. CDR3 sequence (DNA): TGCAGTGCTGGGGCACCAGACACAGATACGCAGTATTTT. Translation gives CSAGAPDTDTQYF. This chain uses TRBV20-1 with TRBJ2-3, with D perhaps TRBD1 (5 bases). Deletions cut 5 bases from V and 2 bases from J, with 11 bases between. The CDR3 runs 13 residues. CDR1 is DFQATT, CDR2 SNEGSKA, per germline (reference sequence).

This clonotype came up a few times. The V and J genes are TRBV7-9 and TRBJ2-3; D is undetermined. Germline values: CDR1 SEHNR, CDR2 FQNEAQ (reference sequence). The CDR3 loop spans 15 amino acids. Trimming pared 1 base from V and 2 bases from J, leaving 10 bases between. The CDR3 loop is CASSLGVHHTDTQYF. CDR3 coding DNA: TGTGCCAGCAGCTTAGGTGTCCATCACACAGATACGCAGTATTTT.

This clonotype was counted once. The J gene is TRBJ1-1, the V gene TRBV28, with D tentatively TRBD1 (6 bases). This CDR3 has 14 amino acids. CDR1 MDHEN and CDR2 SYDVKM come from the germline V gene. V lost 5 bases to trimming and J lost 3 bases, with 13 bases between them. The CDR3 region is CASSQGGADTEAFF. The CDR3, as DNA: TGTGCCAGCAGTCAAGGGGGTGCGGACACTGAAGCTTTCTTT.

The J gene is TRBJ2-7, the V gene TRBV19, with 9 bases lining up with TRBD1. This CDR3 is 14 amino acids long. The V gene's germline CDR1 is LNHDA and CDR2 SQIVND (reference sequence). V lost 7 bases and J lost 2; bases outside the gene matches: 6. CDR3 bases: TGTGCCAGTACTCCCAGGACAGGGGCCTACGAGCAGTACTTC. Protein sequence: CASTPRTGAYEQYF. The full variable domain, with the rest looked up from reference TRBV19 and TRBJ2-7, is DGGITQSPKYLFRKEGQNVTLSCEQNLNHDAMYWYRQDPGQGLRLIYYSQIVNDFQKGDIAEGYSVSREKKESFPLTVTSAQKNPTAFYLCASTPRTGAYEQYFGPGTRLTVT.

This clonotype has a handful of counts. The CDR3 protein is CASSLTGGTDTQYF. The CDR3 coding sequence is TGTGCCAGCAGCTTGACAGGGGGCACAGATACGCAGTATTTT. The chain employs TRBV7-2 and TRBJ2-3; the match to TRBD1 covers 8 bases. The germline V gene encodes CDR1 SGHTA and CDR2 FQGNSA. This CDR3 contains 14 residues. With 3 bases clipped from V and 1 base from J, the junction kept 0 bases outside the gene matches.

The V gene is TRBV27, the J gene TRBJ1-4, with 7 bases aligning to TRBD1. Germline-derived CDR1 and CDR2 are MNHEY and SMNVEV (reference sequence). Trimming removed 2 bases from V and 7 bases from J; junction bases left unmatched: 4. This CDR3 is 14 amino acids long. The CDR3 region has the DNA TGTGCCAGCAGTTTAGCGGCAGGGGGTGAAAAACTGTTTTTT. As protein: CASSLAAGGEKLFF.

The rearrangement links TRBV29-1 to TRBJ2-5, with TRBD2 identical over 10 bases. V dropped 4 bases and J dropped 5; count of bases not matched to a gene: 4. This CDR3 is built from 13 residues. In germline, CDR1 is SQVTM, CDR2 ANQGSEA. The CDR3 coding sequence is TGCAGCGTTGTGCTAGCGGGAGTGGAGACCCAGTACTTC. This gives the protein CSVVLAGVETQYF.